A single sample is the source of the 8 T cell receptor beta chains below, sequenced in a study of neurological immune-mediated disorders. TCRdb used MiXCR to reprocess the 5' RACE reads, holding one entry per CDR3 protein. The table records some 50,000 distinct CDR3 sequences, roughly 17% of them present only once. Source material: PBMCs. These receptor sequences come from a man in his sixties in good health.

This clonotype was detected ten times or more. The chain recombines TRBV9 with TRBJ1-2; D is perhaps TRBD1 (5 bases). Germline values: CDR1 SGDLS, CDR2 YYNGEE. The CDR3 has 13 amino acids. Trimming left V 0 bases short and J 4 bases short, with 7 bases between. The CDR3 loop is CASSVGGGYGYTF. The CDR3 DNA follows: TGTGCCAGCAGCGTAGGGGGGGGCTATGGCTACACCTTC.

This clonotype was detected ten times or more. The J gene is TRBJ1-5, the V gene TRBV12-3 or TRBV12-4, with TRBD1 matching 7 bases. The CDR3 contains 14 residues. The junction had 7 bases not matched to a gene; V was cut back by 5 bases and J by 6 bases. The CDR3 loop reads CASSRQGGSQPQHF. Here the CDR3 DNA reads TGTGCCAGCAGTCGACAGGGTGGAAGTCAGCCCCAGCATTTT.

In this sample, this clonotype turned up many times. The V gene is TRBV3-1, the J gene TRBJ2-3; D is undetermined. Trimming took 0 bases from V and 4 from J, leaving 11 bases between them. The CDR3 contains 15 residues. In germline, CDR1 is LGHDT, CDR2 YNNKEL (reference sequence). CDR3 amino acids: CASSQDQGGPDTQYF. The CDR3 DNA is TGTGCCAGCAGCCAAGATCAAGGTGGCCCAGATACGCAGTATTTT.

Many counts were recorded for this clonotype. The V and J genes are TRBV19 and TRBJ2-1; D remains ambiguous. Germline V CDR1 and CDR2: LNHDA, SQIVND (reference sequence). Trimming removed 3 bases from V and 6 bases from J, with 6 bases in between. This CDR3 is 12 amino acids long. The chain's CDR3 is CASSIFPNEQFF. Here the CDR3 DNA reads TGTGCCAGTAGTATTTTCCCCAATGAGCAGTTCTTC. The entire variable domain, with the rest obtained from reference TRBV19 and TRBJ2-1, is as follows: DGGITQSPKYLFRKEGQNVTLSCEQNLNHDAMYWYRQDPGQGLRLIYYSQIVNDFQKGDIAEGYSVSREKKESFPLTVTSAQKNPTAFYLCASSIFPNEQFFGPGTRLTVL.

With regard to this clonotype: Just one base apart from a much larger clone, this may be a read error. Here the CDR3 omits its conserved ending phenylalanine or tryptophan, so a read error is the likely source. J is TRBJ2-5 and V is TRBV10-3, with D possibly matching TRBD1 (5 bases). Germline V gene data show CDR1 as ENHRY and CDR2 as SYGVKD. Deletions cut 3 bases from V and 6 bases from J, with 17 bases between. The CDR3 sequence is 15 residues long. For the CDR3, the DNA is TGTGCCATCAGTGAAGGCAGGGAAGTAGTGAAGACCCAGTACTCC. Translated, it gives CAISEGREVVKTQYS.

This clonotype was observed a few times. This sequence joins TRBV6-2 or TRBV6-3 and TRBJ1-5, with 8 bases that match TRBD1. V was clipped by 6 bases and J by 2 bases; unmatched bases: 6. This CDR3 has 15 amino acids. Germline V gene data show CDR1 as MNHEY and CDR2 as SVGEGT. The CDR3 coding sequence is TGTGCCAGCAGGGCTGGACAGGGTGGCAATCAGCCCCAGCATTTT. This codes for CASRAGQGGNQPQHF.

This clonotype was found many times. CDR3 residues: CASSPGQEDTGELFF. The CDR3 bases are TGTGCCAGCAGTCCGGGACAAGAGGACACCGGGGAGCTGTTTTTT. The chain is built from TRBV12-3 or TRBV12-4 and TRBJ2-2; possibly TRBD1 for D (6 bases). V lost 5 bases and J lost 3, with 13 bases in between. The CDR3 spans 15 residues.

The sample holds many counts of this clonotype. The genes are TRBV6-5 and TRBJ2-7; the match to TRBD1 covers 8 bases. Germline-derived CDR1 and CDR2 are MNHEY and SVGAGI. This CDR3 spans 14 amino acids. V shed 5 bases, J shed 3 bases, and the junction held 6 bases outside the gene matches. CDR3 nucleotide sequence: TGTGCCAGCAGTCCCGGACAGGGTGGCTACGAGCAGTACTTC. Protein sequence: CASSPGQGGYEQYF.